This TCR beta chain was retrieved from a study of OX40 agonist ivuxolimab in advanced cancers. About the research overall: The mean age was roughly 60 years, ranging from roughly 23 to 79, with around four fifths of participants male. Partial responses were achieved by three patients, of whom one had hepatocellular carcinoma and two had cutaneous melanoma.

Assay: immunoSEQ multiplex PCR; the TCRdb copy retains only in-frame clones and omits some. The repertoire holds 15,000 to 20,000 clones, more than 70% seen once, with roughly 11% in the top ten. Patients with autoimmune history or systemic immunosuppression were excluded. Researchers took blood at baseline, on cycle 4 day 1, and on cycle 7 day 1. The sequence was collected from an adult with an advanced solid tumor such as melanoma, head and neck, liver or kidney cancer. The input for sequencing was CD4+ or CD8+ T cells sorted from blood, taken in a trial of the OX40 agonist ivuxolimab.

CDR3 sequence (DNA): TGTGCCGTTGGTGAGAGCTCCTACAATGAGCAGTTCTTC. It specifies CAVGESSYNEQFF. The chain employs TRBV10-3 and TRBJ2-1; D is ambiguous. The V gene lost 11 bases and the J gene lost 0 bases, with 11 bases spanning the gap. The germline CDR1 and CDR2 sequences are ENHRY and SYGVKD. This CDR3 region has 13 residues.